One and the same sample provided the 24 T cell receptor beta chains below, sequenced in a study of T cells after yellow fever vaccination. TCRdb processed the 5' RACE reads anew with MiXCR; each CDR3 protein has one entry. The table includes 620,000 or so distinct CDR3 sequences, roughly 12% detected once. Sequenced here: PBMCs, sampled on the day of the yellow fever booster vaccination. The receptors derive from a man aged 25 to 40 who received the YFV17D yellow fever vaccine.

This clonotype has a handful of counts. This chain links TRBV28 with TRBJ2-7; D gene unclear. The germline V gene has CDR1 MDHEN and CDR2 SYDVKM. V was trimmed by 7 bases and J by 1 base, leaving 11 bases between them. This CDR3 is built from 13 residues. DNA of the CDR3: TGTGCCAGCAAAACAGATCCGTCCTACGAGCAGTACTTC. Translation: CASKTDPSYEQYF.

V usage is TRBV24-1 and J usage is TRBJ2-5; D possibly uses TRBD1 or TRBD2 (6 bases each). This CDR3 has 13 residues. Germline-derived CDR1 and CDR2 are KGHDR and SFDVKD. V was trimmed by 5 bases and J by 5 bases, leaving 11 bases between them. DNA of the CDR3: TGTGCCACCAGTGGAGGGGGGCAGGAGACCCAGTACTTC. Its translation is CATSGGGQETQYF.

The V gene is TRBV7-2, the J gene TRBJ2-1, with 8 nucleotides matching TRBD2. The germline gives CDR1 SGHTA, CDR2 FQGNSA. Losses at the gene ends were 4 bases for V and 3 bases for J; bases not matched to a gene: 5. This CDR3 is 15 amino acids long. CDR3 in DNA: TGTGCCAGCAGCTACAGGACTAGCAGCTACAATGAGCAGTTCTTC. This translates into CASSYRTSSYNEQFF.

This clonotype was seen a few times. The chain recombines TRBV20-1 with TRBJ2-1, with TRBD2 as a possible D gene (5 bases). This CDR3 comprises 12 residues. The germline V and J ends were trimmed by 6 bases and 7 bases, with 13 bases remaining between them. CDR1 is DFQATT, CDR2 SNEGSKA, per germline (reference sequence). The CDR3 loop is CSAGPWENEQFF. The CDR3 DNA reads as TGCAGTGCCGGACCATGGGAGAATGAGCAGTTCTTC.

The chain is built from TRBV12-3 or TRBV12-4 and TRBJ1-3; D is unresolved. V shed 7 bases and J shed 9 bases, with 13 bases lying between them. The CDR3 runs to 12 residues. DNA of the CDR3: TGTGCCAGCACCGATCCCATCGGCACCATATATTTT. Encoded protein: CASTDPIGTIYF.

This clonotype was counted only a few times. V is TRBV28 and J is TRBJ2-7; D not certain. This CDR3 spans 15 amino acids. Germline CDR1 is MDHEN and CDR2 is SYDVKM. V was shortened by 7 bases and J by 4 bases, with 20 bases between the two germline ends. The chain's CDR3 is CASTQPGRRKYEQYF. The CDR3 bases are TGTGCCAGCACCCAACCTGGGCGGCGGAAATACGAGCAGTACTTC.

This chain joins TRBV28 and TRBJ2-7, with TRBD2 identical over 11 bases. CDR1 is MDHEN, CDR2 SYDVKM, per germline. The trim removed 2 bases at V and 5 bases at J, leaving 8 bases unmatched. The CDR3 loop spans 16 amino acids. CDR3 protein: CASSLVTSGRIHEQYF. The CDR3 DNA follows: TGTGCCAGCAGTTTAGTTACTAGCGGGAGAATCCACGAGCAGTACTTC.

This clonotype was picked up many times. This chain links TRBV20-1 with TRBJ1-1, with no clear D. The CDR3 extends over 14 amino acids. CDR1 DFQATT and CDR2 SNEGSKA come from the germline V gene (reference sequence). V was trimmed by 1 base and J by 1 base, leaving 10 bases between them. The CDR3 DNA reads as TGCAGTGCTAGAGGCGGGCCGACGAACACTGAAGCTTTCTTT. Its protein is CSARGGPTNTEAFF.

This clonotype turned up a few times. The genes are TRBV6-5 and TRBJ2-3; 8 bases are shared with TRBD2. The CDR3 covers 16 residues. V lost 0 bases to trimming and J lost 3 bases; unmatched junction nucleotides: 5. Germline values: CDR1 MNHEY, CDR2 SVGAGI. The CDR3 is CASSYSRGGKTDTQYF. CDR3 coding DNA: TGTGCCAGCAGTTACTCCCGGGGGGGGAAGACAGATACGCAGTATTTT.

This clonotype was found a few times. The chain has TRBV5-6 and TRBJ1-1; D not resolved. Germline V CDR1 and CDR2: SGHDT, YYEEEE. V was clipped by 4 bases and J by 1 base, with 8 bases between them. This CDR3 region has 13 residues. The DNA for the CDR3 is TGTGCCAGCAGCAACACACCGAACACTGAAGCTTTCTTT. Translated: CASSNTPNTEAFF.

This chain connects TRBV7-2 to TRBJ2-1, with a tentative D call TRBD2 (5 bases). This CDR3 spans 14 amino acids. Germline V CDR1 and CDR2: SGHTA, FQGNSA. Trimming removed 7 bases from V and 8 bases from J, with 18 bases in between. In DNA, the CDR3 is TGTGCCAGCACCCCACGGGGTAGCTTACATGAGCAGTTCTTC. Its translation: CASTPRGSLHEQFF.

This clonotype turned up a few times. This chain connects TRBV5-1 to TRBJ1-1; possibly TRBD1 for D (5 bases). This CDR3 contains 14 residues. Trimming stripped 0 bases from V and 1 base from J, with 7 bases between. CDR1 SGHRS and CDR2 YFSETQ come from the germline V gene. The CDR3 here is CASSLGQQNTEAFF. In DNA, the CDR3 is TGCGCCAGCAGCTTGGGACAGCAGAACACTGAAGCTTTCTTT.

The J gene is TRBJ2-5, the V gene TRBV20-1; D is perhaps TRBD1 or TRBD2 (7 bases each). CDR3 length: 13 residues. Germline CDR1 and CDR2: DFQATT and SNEGSKA (reference sequence). V lost 8 bases and J lost 5, with 18 bases in between. CDR3: CSPRGGGEETQYF. CDR3 nucleotides: TGCAGTCCCAGGGGGGGGGGAGAGGAGACCCAGTACTTC.

The rearrangement joins TRBV7-9 to TRBJ1-3; D unclear. Trimming stripped 0 bases from V and 0 bases from J, with 6 bases between. The germline V gene encodes CDR1 SEHNR and CDR2 FQNEAQ (reference sequence). The CDR3 runs to 15 residues. The CDR3: CASSLAQISGNTIYF. Here the CDR3 DNA reads TGTGCCAGCAGCTTAGCACAAATCTCTGGAAACACCATATATTTT.

In its sample, this clonotype was seen a few times. CDR3 region: CSATPGLATGELFF. The CDR3 nucleotides are TGCAGTGCTACACCGGGACTAGCGACCGGGGAGCTGTTTTTT. The V gene is TRBV20-1, the J gene TRBJ2-2, with 10 bases matching TRBD2. Per the germline V gene, CDR1 is DFQATT and CDR2 is SNEGSKA (reference sequence). Trimming took 4 bases from V and 5 from J; bases not matched to a gene: 4. CDR3 length: 14 residues.

The genes are TRBV4-3 and TRBJ2-1; 9 bases fit TRBD1. The CDR3 spans 15 residues. The ends lost 1 base at V and 8 bases at J; junction bases unmatched: 6. Germline V gene data show CDR1 as LGHNA and CDR2 as YSLEER. The CDR3 protein is CASSQVGQGFDEQFF. CDR3 in DNA: TGCGCCAGCAGCCAAGTTGGACAGGGGTTCGATGAGCAGTTCTTC.

This chain connects TRBV20-1 to TRBJ2-5; the D is unclear. CDR1 is DFQATT and CDR2 is SNEGSKA in the germline V gene (reference sequence). The CDR3 has 13 amino acids. Trimming shortened V by 0 bases and J by 5 bases, and 10 bases separated the two germline ends. The CDR3 loop is CSARDTSAETQYF. The CDR3 region has the DNA TGCAGTGCTAGAGATACCAGCGCCGAGACCCAGTACTTC.

This clonotype was seen at least ten times. The rearrangement uses TRBV2 and TRBJ2-3, with 12 bases identical to TRBD2. This CDR3 has 16 residues. CDR1 is SNHLY and CDR2 is FYNNEI in the germline V gene. V was pared by 5 bases and J by 2 bases, with 5 bases of the junction left unmatched. CDR3 DNA: TGTGCCAGCAGTCCTGGACTAGCGGGGTACACAGATACGCAGTATTTT. This sequence encodes CASSPGLAGYTDTQYF.

The chain has TRBV5-1 and TRBJ2-5; TRBD2 matches 7 bases. This CDR3 region has 15 residues. With V trimmed by 3 bases and J by 5 bases, 10 bases remained unmatched. Germline assignment: CDR1 SGHRS and CDR2 YFSETQ. The CDR3, as DNA: TGCGCCAGCAGCTCCGGACTAGGAGGTTGGGAGACCCAGTACTTC. Translation gives CASSSGLGGWETQYF.

This clonotype was seen at least ten times. This sequence joins TRBV7-2 and TRBJ2-2, with TRBD2 identical over 8 bases. Germline V CDR1 and CDR2: SGHTA, FQGNSA. The CDR3 runs 16 residues. The V gene end was trimmed by 5 bases and the J gene end by 0 bases; junction bases not matched to a gene: 5. The CDR3 loop reads CASSPRGGSNTGELFF. CDR3 DNA sequence: TGTGCCAGCAGCCCCCGGGGGGGTTCGAACACCGGGGAGCTGTTTTTT. Variable domain in full (rest from reference TRBV7-2 and TRBJ2-2): GAGVSQSPSNKVTEKGKDVELRCDPISGHTALYWYRQSLGQGLEFLIYFQGNSAPDKSGLPSDRFSAERTGGSVSTLTIQRTQQEDSAVYLCASSPRGGSNTGELFFGEGSRLTVL.

This CDR3 is CSAGFRGELFF. The CDR3 DNA reads TGCAGTGCCGGATTTAGGGGGGAGCTGTTTTTT. The gene calls are TRBV20-1 and TRBJ2-2; no clear D gene. The V gene's germline CDR1 is DFQATT and CDR2 SNEGSKA (reference sequence). V was cut by 6 bases and J by 8 bases, with 10 bases left in between. This CDR3 has 11 amino acids.

This chain connects TRBV19 to TRBJ2-6; tentative D call: TRBD1 (5 bases). This CDR3 region has 15 residues. V was cut by 3 bases and J by 3 bases, with 9 bases left in between. From germline, CDR1 is LNHDA and CDR2 SQIVND (reference sequence). The CDR3, as DNA: TGTGCCAGTAGTATTGAGACAGTTGGGGCCAACGTCCTGACTTTC. Translating gives CASSIETVGANVLTF.

This clonotype was picked up many times. This chain links TRBV5-1 with TRBJ2-7, with unresolved D. Trimming left V 3 bases short and J 6 bases short, with 13 bases between. Germline V gene sequence: CDR1 SGHRS, CDR2 YFSETQ. The CDR3 is 13 amino acids. The CDR3 DNA reads TGCGCCAGCAGCTCCGGAATGAGTTCCGAGCAGTACTTC. Translating it yields CASSSGMSSEQYF.

This clonotype appeared a few times. The chain recombines TRBV5-1 with TRBJ1-1; maybe TRBD1 (6 bases). The CDR3 contains 15 residues. With 5 bases removed from V and 1 base from J, the gap between germline ends came to 15 bases. Germline V gene sequence: CDR1 SGHRS, CDR2 YFSETQ. CDR3: CASRVTGTPNTEAFF. Here the CDR3 DNA reads TGCGCCAGCAGGGTAACCGGGACACCGAACACTGAAGCTTTCTTT.